One and the same sample provided the 27 T cell receptor beta chains below, sequenced in a study of T cell responses to AZD1222 COVID-19 vaccine. Sequenced by immunoSEQ multiplex PCR; TCRdb stores in-frame clones only, minus some. The sample consists of under 80,000 clones, about 90% of them appearing once. The input for sequencing was peripheral blood, taken 28 days after the second AZD1222 dose. The receptors stem from an adult who received the AZD1222 COVID-19 vaccine.

The chain combines TRBV3-1 (or the pseudogene TRBV3-2) with TRBJ1-2; unclear D gene. V lost 1 base to trimming and J lost 2 bases, with 8 bases between them. The CDR3 has 14 amino acids. The germline gives CDR1 LGHDT, CDR2 YNNKEL (reference sequence). The CDR3 region is CASSQGYTNYGYTF. The CDR3 coding sequence is TGTGCCAGCAGCCAAGGTTATACCAACTATGGCTACACCTTC.

The rearrangement joins TRBV2 to TRBJ1-5; perhaps TRBD1 as D (5 bases). Per germline, CDR1 SNHLY and CDR2 FYNNEI. CDR3 length equals 13 residues. Trimming cost V 7 bases and J 7 bases, with 14 bases left between them. CDR3 residues: CASNLQVTQPQHF. The CDR3 nucleotides read TGTGCCAGCAACTTACAGGTCACCCAGCCCCAGCATTTT.

This sequence joins TRBV28 and TRBJ1-5; no definite D call. V was cut by 6 bases and J by 6 bases, with 9 bases left in between. Germline-derived CDR1 and CDR2 are MDHEN and SYDVKM. The CDR3 covers 12 residues. The CDR3 coding sequence is TGTGCCAGCAGGCGACCGGGTCAGCCCCAGCATTTT. It translates to CASRRPGQPQHF.

The gene calls are TRBV6-6 and TRBJ1-5, with TRBD1 identical over 8 bases. V lost 6 bases and J lost 9; bases outside the gene matches: 16. Germline CDR1 MNHNY, CDR2 SVGAGI (reference sequence). CDR3 length equals 16 residues. The CDR3 DNA reads TGTGCCAGCAGCCGTCAGGGGGCGGGCGATTTACTGCCCCAGCATTTT. Amino acids: CASSRQGAGDLLPQHF.

This sequence joins TRBV6-1 and TRBJ1-1; D gene uncertain. V lost 2 bases, J lost 4 bases, and 8 bases lay in between. Looked up from germline, CDR1 is MNHNS and CDR2 is SASEGT. The CDR3 is 13 residues long. The CDR3 DNA sequence: TGTGCCAGCAGTGAACGAGGGCGCACTGAAGCTTTCTTT. Protein: CASSERGRTEAFF.

For the CDR3, the DNA is TGTGCCAGCAGCCTGGGGCCCCCCTCGAGGGCCCAGCCCCAGCATTTT. Translation: CASSLGPPSRAQPQHF. The chain recombines TRBV5-6 with TRBJ1-5; a possible D gene is TRBD1 (5 bases). CDR3 length: 16 residues. Germline values: CDR1 SGHDT, CDR2 YYEEEE. The V and J ends lost 4 bases and 7 bases respectively, with 21 bases between them. Drawing the rest from reference TRBV5-6 and TRBJ1-5, the complete variable domain is DAGVTQSPTHLIKTRGQQVTLRCSPKSGHDTVSWYQQALGQGPQFIFQYYEEEERQRGNFPDRFSGHQFPNYSSELNVNALLLGDSALYLCASSLGPPSRAQPQHFGDGTRLSIL.

The chain combines TRBV19 with TRBJ1-2, with D tentatively TRBD1 (5 bases). Per germline, CDR1 LNHDA and CDR2 SQIVND (reference sequence). The CDR3 is made up of 13 amino acids. With 3 bases removed from V and 6 bases from J, the gap between germline ends came to 11 bases. The CDR3 sequence: CASSIGTRDGYTF. CDR3 nucleotide sequence: TGTGCCAGTAGTATTGGGACTCGGGATGGCTACACCTTC.

The chain combines TRBV19 with TRBJ1-2; 10 nucleotides match TRBD1. CDR1 is LNHDA and CDR2 is SQIVND in the germline V gene (reference sequence). This CDR3 comprises 16 residues. The J segment lost 4 bases and the V segment lost 4 bases, leaving 9 bases of the junction unmatched. CDR3 loop: CASSTGTGDDVYGYTF. CDR3 in DNA: TGTGCCAGTAGTACAGGGACAGGGGACGACGTCTATGGCTACACCTTC.

This chain connects TRBV28 to TRBJ2-7; D is unresolved. Trimming pared 3 bases from V and 3 bases from J, leaving 6 bases between. The CDR3 is 12 residues long. Per the germline V gene, CDR1 is MDHEN and CDR2 is SYDVKM. The DNA for the CDR3 is TGTGCCAGCAGTTTTTCGTTCTACGAGCAGTACTTC. This gives the protein CASSFSFYEQYF.

The table lists this clone with a few counts. V and J are TRBV7-2 and TRBJ1-3; 7 bases agree with TRBD1. Trimming cost V 0 bases and J 4 bases; bases outside gene matches: 6. The CDR3 loop spans 16 amino acids. Germline V gene data show CDR1 as SGHTA and CDR2 as FQGNSA. The CDR3, as DNA: TGTGCCAGCAGCTTAGCCCCCAGGGGGTCAGGAAACACCATATATTTT. It encodes CASSLAPRGSGNTIYF.

The chain recombines TRBV18 with TRBJ2-5; D gene ambiguous. Germline values: CDR1 KGHSH, CDR2 LQKENI. The CDR3 sequence is 14 residues long. Between the trimmed V and J ends, which lost 1 base and 3 bases, there was a span of 9 bases. The CDR3 DNA reads as TGTGCCAGCTCACCACAAGGGTCCGAAGAGACCCAGTACTTC. This sequence encodes CASSPQGSEETQYF.

This clone was observed a few times. V and J are TRBV7-2 and TRBJ1-2, with 7 positions matching TRBD1. V lost 5 bases to trimming and J lost 6 bases; unmatched junction nucleotides: 6. The CDR3 extends over 13 amino acids. CDR1 is SGHTA and CDR2 is FQGNSA in the germline V gene. CDR3 region: CASSATGENGYTF. In DNA form, the CDR3 reads TGTGCCAGCAGCGCTACAGGGGAGAATGGCTACACCTTC.

This chain joins TRBV27 and TRBJ2-2; 9 nucleotides agree with TRBD1. CDR3 length: 15 residues. Germline assignment: CDR1 MNHEY and CDR2 SMNVEV (reference sequence). The junction had 8 bases not matched to a gene; V was cut back by 5 bases and J by 7 bases. The CDR3 here is CASSPGTGLLGELFF. The CDR3 DNA is TGTGCCAGCAGTCCTGGGACAGGGCTTCTCGGGGAGCTGTTTTTT.

The chain is built from TRBV29-1 and TRBJ2-5; no reliable D call. With 5 bases removed from V and 3 bases from J, the gap between germline ends came to 22 bases. This CDR3 spans 16 amino acids. Germline CDR1 reads SQVTM; CDR2 reads ANQGSEA. CDR3: CSVPWGSRVYEETQYF. DNA for the CDR3: TGCAGCGTTCCTTGGGGTAGTCGGGTCTATGAAGAGACCCAGTACTTC.

The genes are TRBV7-8 and TRBJ2-7; no clear D gene. Trimming left V 3 bases short and J 2 bases short, with 5 bases between. Germline CDR1 is SGHVS and CDR2 is FQNEAQ. The CDR3 extends over 12 amino acids. The CDR3 here is CASSFWAYEQYF. The CDR3 nucleotides are TGTGCCAGCAGCTTCTGGGCCTACGAGCAGTACTTC.

Written as DNA, the CDR3 is TGTGCCAGCAGCCCTCCGGGACACCCGTCCTCGGGAGCTTTCTTT. Translated, it gives CASSPPGHPSSGAFF. The chain is built from TRBV7-8 and TRBJ1-1; D is possibly TRBD1 (6 bases). CDR1 is SGHVS and CDR2 is FQNEAQ in the germline V gene. V gave up 5 bases and J gave up 10 bases, with 23 bases separating them. The CDR3 runs to 15 residues. Variable domain in full (rest from reference TRBV7-8 and TRBJ1-1): GAGVSQSPRYKVAKRGQDVALRCDPISGHVSLFWYQQALGQGPEFLTYFQNEAQLDKSGLPSDRFFAERPEGSVSTLKIQRTQQEDSAVYLCASSPPGHPSSGAFFGQGTRLTVV.

The CDR3 region has the DNA TGTGCCAGCAGCGGGGGCGGGTCCTCGCAACGGTTTGAAGCTTTCTTT. Its translation is CASSGGGSSQRFEAFF. The chain uses TRBV7-6 and TRBJ1-1, with a possible D match to TRBD1 (6 bases). The CDR3 extends over 16 amino acids. Germline-derived CDR1 and CDR2 are SGHVS and FNYEAQ. V shed 5 bases and J shed 7 bases, with 23 bases lying between them.

This rearrangement joins TRBV2 to TRBJ2-2; D remains unclear. V was cut by 7 bases and J by 4 bases, with 16 bases left in between. This CDR3 has 15 amino acids. Germline CDR1 and CDR2: SNHLY and FYNNEI. For the CDR3, the DNA is TGTGCCAGCAAATTCGTTCAATACATCACCGGGGAGCTGTTTTTT. This sequence encodes CASKFVQYITGELFF.

V usage is TRBV28 and J usage is TRBJ2-5; 8 positions match TRBD2. Losses at the gene ends were 2 bases for V and 2 bases for J; bases not matched to a gene: 7. Germline V gives CDR1 MDHEN, CDR2 SYDVKM. The CDR3 has 16 amino acids. The CDR3 sequence: CASSLGAGEGQETQYF. CDR3 in DNA: TGTGCCAGCAGTTTAGGAGCGGGAGAGGGGCAAGAGACCCAGTACTTC.

The chain is built from TRBV5-6 and TRBJ1-1; possibly TRBD1 for D (5 bases). V lost 4 bases, J lost 5 bases, and 9 bases lay in between. This CDR3 has 12 amino acids. Germline V gene lookup returns CDR1 SGHDT and CDR2 YYEEEE. CDR3 sequence reads: CASSPEGTEAFF. CDR3 DNA: TGTGCCAGCAGCCCGGAGGGGACTGAAGCTTTCTTT. The entire variable domain, with the rest obtained from reference TRBV5-6 and TRBJ1-1, is as follows: DAGVTQSPTHLIKTRGQQVTLRCSPKSGHDTVSWYQQALGQGPQFIFQYYEEEERQRGNFPDRFSGHQFPNYSSELNVNALLLGDSALYLCASSPEGTEAFFGQGTRLTVV.

The rearrangement joins TRBV6-2 or TRBV6-3 to TRBJ2-7, with no clear D. Germline values: CDR1 MNHEY, CDR2 SVGEGT. The CDR3 consists of 12 residues. V was cut by 4 bases and J by 10 bases, with 14 bases left in between. CDR3 amino acids: CASSSEASSQYF. The CDR3 DNA is TGTGCCAGCAGTTCAGAGGCATCGTCTCAGTACTTC.

V gene TRBV5-1 combines with J gene TRBJ2-1; 8 bases align to TRBD2. CDR1 and CDR2 from the germline V gene are SGHRS and YFSETQ. V shed 1 base and J 9 bases; nucleotides not matched to a gene: 9. The CDR3 is made up of 15 amino acids. The CDR3 coding sequence is TGCGCCAGCAGCTTGAGCCCGGGGGGGATTGGTGAGCAGTTCTTC. Translating it yields CASSLSPGGIGEQFF.

V is TRBV30 and J is TRBJ1-5; TRBD1 agrees at 8 bases. The CDR3 is made up of 15 amino acids. Per germline, CDR1 GTSNPN and CDR2 SVGIG (reference sequence). V gave up 1 base and J gave up 6 bases; unmatched junction bases: 8. CDR3 sequence reads: CAWSEGQGISQPQHF. CDR3 coding DNA: TGTGCCTGGAGTGAAGGACAGGGTATAAGTCAGCCCCAGCATTTT.

The sample holds a few counts of this clone. The rearrangement uses TRBV19 and TRBJ1-1; no definite D call. The V gene lost 5 bases and the J gene lost 4 bases, with 17 bases spanning the gap. Per the germline V gene, CDR1 is LNHDA and CDR2 is SQIVND (reference sequence). The CDR3 sequence is 15 residues long. CDR3 bases: TGTGCCAGTAGTTTGTCGACCCAAAAGGGCACTGAAGCTTTCTTT. The encoded protein is CASSLSTQKGTEAFF.

The chain combines TRBV5-1 with TRBJ2-5; D is unresolved. Germline values: CDR1 SGHRS, CDR2 YFSETQ. The CDR3 extends over 13 amino acids. Trimming cost V 4 bases and J 5 bases, with 12 bases left between them. CDR3 in DNA: TGCGCCAGCAGCAATGGGGTCGAGGAGACCCAGTACTTC. It yields the protein CASSNGVEETQYF. Complete variable domain (other parts from reference TRBV5-1 and TRBJ2-5): KAGVTQTPRYLIKTRGQQVTLSCSPISGHRSVSWYQQTPGQGLQFLFEYFSETQRNKGNFPGRFSGRQFSNSRSEMNVSTLELGDSALYLCASSNGVEETQYFGPGTRLLVL.

The chain carries TRBV28 and TRBJ1-5; 10 bases are a match to TRBD1. V shed 5 bases, J shed 4 bases, and the junction held 5 bases outside the gene matches. Germline V gene data show CDR1 as MDHEN and CDR2 as SYDVKM. The CDR3 totals 15 residues. The DNA for the CDR3 is TGTGCCAGCAGTCGACAGGGGGCAGGGAATCAGCCCCAGCATTTT. It is translated as CASSRQGAGNQPQHF.

This chain links TRBV11-3 with TRBJ2-3; a possible D gene is TRBD1 (6 bases). The CDR3 is 16 amino acids. V lost 5 bases to trimming and J lost 1 base, with 16 bases between them. Germline V lookup: CDR1 SGHNT, CDR2 YENEEA. The CDR3 nucleotides are TGTGCCAGCAGCCAAGAACAGGGAATAGGCACAGATACGCAGTATTTT. This sequence encodes CASSQEQGIGTDTQYF.